The 7 T cell receptor beta chains below all came from one sample that was sequenced in a study of blood T cells in healthy people across ages. A second about 7 to 12 cycle PCR used barcoded and J-beta primers. TCRdb passed the 5' RACE reads through MiXCR, listing each CDR3 protein once. The sample consists of hundreds of thousands of distinct CDR3 sequences, roughly 44% of them appearing once. The sequenced sample consisted of blood. These receptor sequences come from a man in his sixties in good health.

The rearrangement links TRBV6-2 or TRBV6-3 to TRBJ1-4; a weak D match, TRBD1 (5 bases). The CDR3 extends over 16 amino acids. The germline V gene encodes CDR1 MNHEY and CDR2 SVGEGT. Trimming cost V 7 bases and J 0 bases, with 15 bases left between them. The CDR3 sequence: CASMPGPPTTNEKLFF. The CDR3 DNA reads as TGTGCCAGCATGCCGGGACCCCCTACAACTAATGAAAAACTGTTTTTT.

The chain combines TRBV3-1 with TRBJ2-5; 7 bases fit TRBD1. J lost 2 bases, V lost 2 bases, and 14 bases had no gene match. CDR1 is LGHDT and CDR2 is YNNKEL in the germline V gene (reference sequence). The CDR3 contains 18 residues. The CDR3 region has the DNA TGTGCCAGCAGCCAACCCCGACGCTGGGACAGAACACAAGAGACCCAGTACTTC. Amino acid sequence: CASSQPRRWDRTQETQYF.

The CDR3 protein is CSARRQGAPPNEKLFF. In nucleotides, the CDR3 is TGCAGTGCTAGAAGACAGGGGGCCCCACCTAATGAAAAACTGTTTTTT. The chain carries TRBV20-1 and TRBJ1-4; 10 nucleotides line up with TRBD1. Germline CDR1 DFQATT, CDR2 SNEGSKA (reference sequence). The CDR3 is 16 amino acids. V shed 2 bases and J 3 bases; nucleotides not matched to a gene: 6.

This chain links TRBV20-1 with TRBJ2-5; no reliable D call. The germline gives CDR1 DFQATT, CDR2 SNEGSKA (reference sequence). This CDR3 contains 12 residues. The V end was cut by 5 bases, the J end by 4 bases, with 11 bases between. CDR3 sequence reads: CSAGGLGETQYF. In nucleotides, the CDR3 is TGCAGTGCTGGTGGGCTAGGAGAGACCCAGTACTTC.

The rearrangement links TRBV7-2 to TRBJ2-1, with TRBD1 matching 7 bases. The V gene's germline CDR1 is SGHTA and CDR2 FQGNSA. V lost 3 bases, J lost 4 bases, and 6 bases stayed unmatched. This CDR3 has 15 residues. The CDR3 coding sequence is TGTGCCAGCAGCTTTAGACCGGGACAGTACAATGAGCAGTTCTTC. Its translation is CASSFRPGQYNEQFF.

The chain couples TRBV29-1 to TRBJ2-1, with TRBD1 matching 9 bases. The CDR3 spans 14 residues. V shed 5 bases, J shed 13 bases, and the junction held 15 bases outside the gene matches. The germline V gene encodes CDR1 SQVTM and CDR2 ANQGSEA. Here the CDR3 reads CSVKQGAWWETQFF. The CDR3 DNA sequence: TGCAGCGTTAAACAGGGGGCATGGTGGGAGACCCAGTTCTTC.

The chain combines TRBV6-2 or TRBV6-3 with TRBJ2-1, with a possible D match to TRBD1 (5 bases). The V end was cut by 6 bases, the J end by 6 bases, with 12 bases between. This CDR3 has 13 residues. CDR1 and CDR2 from the germline V gene are MNHEY and SVGEGT. CDR3 DNA sequence: TGTGCCAGCAGAAAGAACCAGGGCAATGAGCAGTTCTTC. Translating it yields CASRKNQGNEQFF.